This T cell receptor beta chain originates from a study of cytomegalovirus exposure and HLA in healthy donors. Study-wide findings and caveats: Most sequenced TCRs were rare (though some public TCRs occurred in many donors).

Details on this clone: Its antigen is still unknown.

Only in-frame clones appear in the TCRdb table, and some are missing; sequencing was by immunoSEQ multiplex PCR. Counted here are some 120,000 clones, roughly 90% occurring once; the ten biggest clones make up approximately 1.3%. The sample comprised PBMCs. This TCR came from a man younger than 40 in good health and CMV-seronegative.

Written as DNA, the CDR3 is TGTGCCAGCAGTAGCGTGGCAGATACGCAGTATTTT. Protein product: CASSSVADTQYF. V gene TRBV27 combines with J gene TRBJ2-3; D unresolved. CDR3 length: 12 amino acids. Per germline, CDR1 MNHEY and CDR2 SMNVEV (reference sequence). V lost 5 bases and J lost 4, with 7 bases in between.